This T cell receptor (beta chain) derives from a study of cytomegalovirus exposure and HLA in healthy donors. PCR primers comprised 60 Vbeta and 13 Jbeta primers. Here immunoSEQ multiplex PCR was the method, and the copy in TCRdb shows in-frame clones only, minus some. The sample has hundreds of thousands of clones; about 79% are singletons. This clone was picked up one time. Per germline, CDR1 SGHTA and CDR2 FQGNSA. The CDR3 runs 15 residues. Trimming cost V 4 bases and J 8 bases; bases outside gene matches: 7. This clonotype was sampled from a man in his late teens or twenties in good health and CMV-seronegative. Sequenced material: PBMCs. The chain combines TRBV7-2 with TRBJ1-4; TRBD1 matches at 10 bases. CDR3 in DNA: TGTGCCAGCAGCTCTCGGGACAGGGGAGGGGAAAAACTGTTTTTT. It encodes CASSSRDRGGEKLFF.